The sequence of this T cell receptor beta chain was determined in a study of CD8 T cells in ankylosing spondylitis. Notes on the study in general: With a CD8+ phenotype, disease-linked clones were relatively rare in peripheral blood. Within ankylosing spondylitis blood, a TCR beta motif made up of eight highly homologous variants appeared to be characteristic. In the blood and synovial fluid of reactive arthritis, some motif variants had been previously reported.

Preparation of TCR beta libraries was done by quantitative 5'-RACE with molecular barcodes. MiXCR, applied by TCRdb to the 5' RACE reads, yields one record per CDR3 protein. The sample lists 130,000 or so distinct CDR3 sequences; 6.5% to 9% were seen once. The CDR3 is 14 amino acids. V was pared by 1 base and J by 3 bases, with 0 bases of the junction left unmatched. Germline-derived CDR1 and CDR2 are LNHNV and YYDKDF (reference sequence). This clonotype appeared many times. Its antigen is as yet unknown. Specimen: blood, either unsorted or a sorted T cell fraction (not recorded which). The TCR originated in a male donor with ankylosing spondylitis or in good health (not recorded which). The chain recombines TRBV15 with TRBJ2-7, with 10 bases fitting TRBD2. The CDR3 loop is CATSRGTSGYEQYF. The CDR3 nucleotides are TGTGCCACCAGCAGAGGGACTAGCGGCTACGAGCAGTACTTC.